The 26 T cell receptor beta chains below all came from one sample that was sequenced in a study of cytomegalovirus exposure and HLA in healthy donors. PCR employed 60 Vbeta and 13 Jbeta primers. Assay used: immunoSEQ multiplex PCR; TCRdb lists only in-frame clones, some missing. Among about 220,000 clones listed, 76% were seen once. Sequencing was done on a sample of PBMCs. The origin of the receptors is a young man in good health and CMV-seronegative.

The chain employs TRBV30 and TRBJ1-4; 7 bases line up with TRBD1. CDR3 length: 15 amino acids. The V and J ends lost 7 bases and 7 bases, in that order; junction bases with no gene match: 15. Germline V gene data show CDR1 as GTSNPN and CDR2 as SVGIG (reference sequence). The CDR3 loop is CASWDRIFTGEKLFF. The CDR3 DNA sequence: TGTGCCTCCTGGGACAGAATTTTCACTGGTGAAAAACTGTTTTTT.

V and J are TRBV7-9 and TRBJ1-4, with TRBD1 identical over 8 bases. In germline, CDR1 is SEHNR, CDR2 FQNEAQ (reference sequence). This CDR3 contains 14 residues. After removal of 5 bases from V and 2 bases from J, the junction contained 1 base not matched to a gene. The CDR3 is CASSRTGTNEKLFF. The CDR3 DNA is TGTGCCAGCAGCCGGACAGGGACTAATGAAAAACTGTTTTTT.

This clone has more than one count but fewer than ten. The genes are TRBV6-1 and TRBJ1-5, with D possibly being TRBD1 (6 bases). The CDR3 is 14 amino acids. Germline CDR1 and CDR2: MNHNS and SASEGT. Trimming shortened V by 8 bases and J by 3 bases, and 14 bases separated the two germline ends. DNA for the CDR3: TGTGCCAGCTTTCCCGGACAGATCAATCAGCCCCAGCATTTT. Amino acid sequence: CASFPGQINQPQHF.

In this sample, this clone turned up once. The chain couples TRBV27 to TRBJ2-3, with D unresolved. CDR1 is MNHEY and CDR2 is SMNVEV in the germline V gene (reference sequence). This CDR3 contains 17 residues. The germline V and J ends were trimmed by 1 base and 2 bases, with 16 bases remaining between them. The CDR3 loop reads CASSLWQNRGFTDTQYF. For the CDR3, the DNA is TGTGCCAGCAGTTTATGGCAGAATCGCGGTTTCACAGATACGCAGTATTTT.

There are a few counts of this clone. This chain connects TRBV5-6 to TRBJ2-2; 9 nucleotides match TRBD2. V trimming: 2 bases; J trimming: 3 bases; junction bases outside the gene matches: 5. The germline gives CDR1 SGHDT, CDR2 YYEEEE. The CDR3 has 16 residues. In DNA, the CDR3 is TGTGCCAGCAGCTTCAGGGCGGGAGGGTACACCGGGGAGCTGTTTTTT. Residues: CASSFRAGGYTGELFF. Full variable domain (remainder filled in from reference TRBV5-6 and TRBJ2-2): DAGVTQSPTHLIKTRGQQVTLRCSPKSGHDTVSWYQQALGQGPQFIFQYYEEEERQRGNFPDRFSGHQFPNYSSELNVNALLLGDSALYLCASSFRAGGYTGELFFGEGSRLTVL.

CDR3 coding DNA: TGTGCCACCACAGGGGGCGGGAGGCTGGGAAAAAACATTCAGTACTTC. It codes for CATTGGGRLGKNIQYF. This chain connects TRBV19 to TRBJ2-4; TRBD1 might be the D (9 bases). This CDR3 is built from 16 residues. Germline V gives CDR1 LNHDA, CDR2 SQIVND (reference sequence). The V end was cut by 10 bases, the J end by 4 bases, with 23 bases between. The full variable domain, rest sourced from reference TRBV19 and TRBJ2-4, is DGGITQSPKYLFRKEGQNVTLSCEQNLNHDAMYWYRQDPGQGLRLIYYSQIVNDFQKGDIAEGYSVSREKKESFPLTVTSAQKNPTAFYLCATTGGGRLGKNIQYFGAGTRLSVL.

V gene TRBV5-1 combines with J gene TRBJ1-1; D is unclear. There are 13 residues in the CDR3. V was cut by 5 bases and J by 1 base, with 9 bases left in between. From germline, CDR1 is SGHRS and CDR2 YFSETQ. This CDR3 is CASSSEGNTEAFF. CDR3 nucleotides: TGCGCCAGCAGTTCGGAGGGGAACACTGAAGCTTTCTTT.

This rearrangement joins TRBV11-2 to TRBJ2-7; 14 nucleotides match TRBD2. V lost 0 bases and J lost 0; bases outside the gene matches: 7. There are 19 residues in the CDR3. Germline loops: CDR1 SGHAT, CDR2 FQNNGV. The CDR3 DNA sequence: TGTGCCAGCAGCTTAGATCGGGGACTAGCGGGAGCGCGCTCCTACGAGCAGTACTTC. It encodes CASSLDRGLAGARSYEQYF.

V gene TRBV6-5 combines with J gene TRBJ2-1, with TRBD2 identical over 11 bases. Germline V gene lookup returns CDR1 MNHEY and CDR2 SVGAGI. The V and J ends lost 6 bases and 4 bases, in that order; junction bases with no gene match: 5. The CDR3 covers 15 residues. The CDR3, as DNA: TGTGCCAGCAGGCGCGGGACTAGCGGTTACAATGAGCAGTTCTTC. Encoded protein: CASRRGTSGYNEQFF.

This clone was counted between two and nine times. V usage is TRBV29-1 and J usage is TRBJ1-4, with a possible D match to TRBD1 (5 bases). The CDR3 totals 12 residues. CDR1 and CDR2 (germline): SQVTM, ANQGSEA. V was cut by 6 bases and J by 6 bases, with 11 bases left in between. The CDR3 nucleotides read TGCAGCGTGTCCTGGGACTATGAAAAACTGTTTTTT. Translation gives CSVSWDYEKLFF.

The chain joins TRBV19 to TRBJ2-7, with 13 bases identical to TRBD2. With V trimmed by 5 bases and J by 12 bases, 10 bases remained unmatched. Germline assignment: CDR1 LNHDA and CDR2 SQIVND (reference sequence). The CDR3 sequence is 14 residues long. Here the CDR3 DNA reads TGTGCCAGTAGTCTTGGGACTAGCGGGACGCCGCTGTACTTC. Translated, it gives CASSLGTSGTPLYF.

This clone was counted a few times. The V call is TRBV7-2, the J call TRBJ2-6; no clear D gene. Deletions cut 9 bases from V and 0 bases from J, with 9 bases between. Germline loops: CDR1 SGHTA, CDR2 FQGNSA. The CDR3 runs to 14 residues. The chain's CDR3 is CASSYFSGANVLTF. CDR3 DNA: TGTGCCAGTTCCTACTTCTCTGGGGCCAACGTCCTGACTTTC.

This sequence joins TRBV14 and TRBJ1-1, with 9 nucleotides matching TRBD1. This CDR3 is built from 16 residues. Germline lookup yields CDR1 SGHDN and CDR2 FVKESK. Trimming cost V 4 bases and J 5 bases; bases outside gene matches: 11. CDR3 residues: CASSPTGTGMRTEAFF. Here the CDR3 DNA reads TGTGCCAGCAGCCCAACCGGGACAGGGATGCGAACTGAAGCTTTCTTT.

The CDR3 nucleotides read TGTGCCAGCAGTTATACTGCAGGGAGGTACGAGCAGTACTTC. Translated, it gives CASSYTAGRYEQYF. The chain joins TRBV6-5 to TRBJ2-7, with a weak D call TRBD2 (6 bases). The CDR3 runs to 14 residues. V gave up 3 bases and J gave up 4 bases, with 13 bases separating them. Germline loops: CDR1 MNHEY, CDR2 SVGAGI.

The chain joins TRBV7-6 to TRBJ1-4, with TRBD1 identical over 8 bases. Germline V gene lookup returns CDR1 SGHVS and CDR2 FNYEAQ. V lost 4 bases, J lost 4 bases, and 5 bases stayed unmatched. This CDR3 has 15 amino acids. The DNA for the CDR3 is TGTGCCAGCAGCTCTAGGACAGGGAGTAATGAAAAACTGTTTTTT. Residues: CASSSRTGSNEKLFF.

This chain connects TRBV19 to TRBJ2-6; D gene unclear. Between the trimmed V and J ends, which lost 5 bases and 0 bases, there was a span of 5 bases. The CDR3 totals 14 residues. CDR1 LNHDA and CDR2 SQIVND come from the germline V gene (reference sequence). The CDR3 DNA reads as TGTGCCAGTAGTGACAACTCTGGGGCCAACGTCCTGACTTTC. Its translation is CASSDNSGANVLTF. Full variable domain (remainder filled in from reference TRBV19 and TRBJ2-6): DGGITQSPKYLFRKEGQNVTLSCEQNLNHDAMYWYRQDPGQGLRLIYYSQIVNDFQKGDIAEGYSVSREKKESFPLTVTSAQKNPTAFYLCASSDNSGANVLTFGAGSRLTVL.

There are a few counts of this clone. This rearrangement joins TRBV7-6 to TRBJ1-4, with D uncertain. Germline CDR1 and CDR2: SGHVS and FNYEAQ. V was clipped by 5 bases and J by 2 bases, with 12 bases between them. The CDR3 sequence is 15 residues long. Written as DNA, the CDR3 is TGTGCCAGCAGCCATAGAGGATCGACTAATGAAAAACTGTTTTTT. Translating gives CASSHRGSTNEKLFF.

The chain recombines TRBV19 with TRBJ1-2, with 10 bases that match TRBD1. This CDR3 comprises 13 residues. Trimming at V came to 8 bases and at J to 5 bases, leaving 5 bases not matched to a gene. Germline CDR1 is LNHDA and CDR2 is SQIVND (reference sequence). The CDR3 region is CASVRDRGYGYTF. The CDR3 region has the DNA TGTGCCAGTGTCCGGGACAGGGGATATGGCTACACCTTC.

CDR3 bases: TGTGCCAGCTCATCTACAGGGAACACCGGGGAGCTGTTTTTT. Its translation is CASSSTGNTGELFF. V and J are TRBV18 and TRBJ2-2; a weak D match, TRBD1 (5 bases). V lost 5 bases, J lost 1 base, and 8 bases lay in between. This CDR3 has 14 amino acids. CDR1 is KGHSH and CDR2 is LQKENI in the germline V gene.

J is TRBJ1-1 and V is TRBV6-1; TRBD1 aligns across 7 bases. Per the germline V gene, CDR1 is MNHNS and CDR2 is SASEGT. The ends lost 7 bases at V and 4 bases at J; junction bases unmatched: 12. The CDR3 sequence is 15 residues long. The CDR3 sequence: CASNLATGFATEAFF. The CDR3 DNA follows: TGTGCCAGCAACCTCGCGACAGGGTTCGCCACTGAAGCTTTCTTT.

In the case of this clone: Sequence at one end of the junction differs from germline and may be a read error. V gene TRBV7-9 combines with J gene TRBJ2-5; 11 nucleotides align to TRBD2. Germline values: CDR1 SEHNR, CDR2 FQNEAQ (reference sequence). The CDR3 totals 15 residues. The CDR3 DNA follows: TGTTCCAGCACCCATAGCGGGAGGGCCTCCGAGACCCAGTACTTC. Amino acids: CSSTHSGRASETQYF. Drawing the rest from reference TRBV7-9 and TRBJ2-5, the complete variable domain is DTGVSQNPRHKITKRGQNVTFRCDPISEHNRLYWYRQTLGQGPEFLTYFQNEAQLEKSRLLSDRFSAERPKGSFSTLEIQRTEQGDSAMYLCSSTHSGRASETQYFGPGTRLLVL.

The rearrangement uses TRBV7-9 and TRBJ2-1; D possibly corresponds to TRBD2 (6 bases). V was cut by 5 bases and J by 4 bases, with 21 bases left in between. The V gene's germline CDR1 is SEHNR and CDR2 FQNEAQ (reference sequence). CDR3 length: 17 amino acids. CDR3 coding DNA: TGTGCCAGCAGCCCCAGAGGCTGGGACTGGAGATACAATGAGCAGTTCTTC. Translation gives CASSPRGWDWRYNEQFF.

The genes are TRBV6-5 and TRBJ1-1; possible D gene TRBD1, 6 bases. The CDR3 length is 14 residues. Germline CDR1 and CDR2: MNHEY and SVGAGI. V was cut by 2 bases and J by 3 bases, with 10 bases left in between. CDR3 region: CASSYAGTHTEAFF. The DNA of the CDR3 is TGTGCCAGCAGTTACGCCGGGACACACACTGAAGCTTTCTTT.

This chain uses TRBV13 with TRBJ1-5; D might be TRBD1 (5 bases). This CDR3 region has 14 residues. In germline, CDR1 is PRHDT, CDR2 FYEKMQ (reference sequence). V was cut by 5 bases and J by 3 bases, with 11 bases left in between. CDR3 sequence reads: CASSLWGTNQPQHF. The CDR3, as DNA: TGTGCCAGCAGCCTCTGGGGCACCAATCAGCCCCAGCATTTT.

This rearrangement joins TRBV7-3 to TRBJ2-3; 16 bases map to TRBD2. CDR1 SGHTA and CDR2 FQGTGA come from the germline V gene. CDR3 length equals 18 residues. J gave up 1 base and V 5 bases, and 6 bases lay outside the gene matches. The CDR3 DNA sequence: TGTGCCAGCAGCCTGGGGACTAGCGGGAGGGCCGGCACAGATACGCAGTATTTT. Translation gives CASSLGTSGRAGTDTQYF.

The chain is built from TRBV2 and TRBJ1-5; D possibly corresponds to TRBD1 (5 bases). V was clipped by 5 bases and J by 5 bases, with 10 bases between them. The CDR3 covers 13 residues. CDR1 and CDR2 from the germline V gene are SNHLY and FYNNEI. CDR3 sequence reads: CASSYDRDQPQHF. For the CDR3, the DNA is TGTGCCAGCAGTTACGACAGAGATCAGCCCCAGCATTTT.